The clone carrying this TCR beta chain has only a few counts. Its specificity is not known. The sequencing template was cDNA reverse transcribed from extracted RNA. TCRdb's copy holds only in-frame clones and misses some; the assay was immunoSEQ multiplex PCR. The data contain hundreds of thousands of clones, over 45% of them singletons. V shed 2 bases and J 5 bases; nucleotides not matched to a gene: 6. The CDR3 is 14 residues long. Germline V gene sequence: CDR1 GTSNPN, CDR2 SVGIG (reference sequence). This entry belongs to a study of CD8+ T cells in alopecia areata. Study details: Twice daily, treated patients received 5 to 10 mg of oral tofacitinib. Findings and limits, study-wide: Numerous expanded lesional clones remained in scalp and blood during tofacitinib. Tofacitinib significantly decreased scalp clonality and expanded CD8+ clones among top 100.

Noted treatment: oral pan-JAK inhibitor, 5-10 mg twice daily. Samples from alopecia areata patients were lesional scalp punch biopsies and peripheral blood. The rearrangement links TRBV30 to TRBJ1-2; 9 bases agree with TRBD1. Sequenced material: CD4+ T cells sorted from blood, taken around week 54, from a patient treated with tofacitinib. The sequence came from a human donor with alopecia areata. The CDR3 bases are TGTGCCTGGAGTCCTCAACAGGGGGCGTATGGCTACACCTTC. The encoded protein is CAWSPQQGAYGYTF.